The sequence of this T cell receptor beta chain was determined in a study of blood T cell repertoires in COVID-19. The CDR3 sequence is 14 residues long. Trimming removed 9 bases from V and 6 bases from J; junction bases left unmatched: 5. Germline V gene lookup returns CDR1 LNHDA and CDR2 SQIVND (reference sequence). Assay: immunoSEQ multiplex PCR; the TCRdb copy retains only in-frame clones and omits some. The sample records a few hundred thousand clones, 70% to 90% being singletons. The J gene is TRBJ2-2, the V gene TRBV19; 12 bases align to TRBD2. The specimen was PBMCs or T cells enriched from blood (not recorded which). This TCR was recovered from a man aged 25 to 45 who had recovered from COVID-19. CDR3 loop: CASRLAGESGELFF. The CDR3 coding sequence is TGTGCCAGCCGACTAGCGGGGGAGTCCGGGGAGCTGTTTTTT.